These T cell receptor beta chains were read from a single sample in a study of T-cell memory formation after mild COVID-19. TCRdb itself ran the 5' RACE reads through MiXCR, one entry per CDR3 protein. The sample lists tens of thousands of distinct CDR3 sequences, 12% occurring once. The sequencing sample was made of PBMCs or a T cell subset sorted from them (not recorded which). The source is a man younger than 35 who had mild COVID-19 (a few samples of this study predate the infection). Cell type and time point are not known. Each CDR3 is given with its conserved first and last residue. Fields, in order: J gene, V gene, clone size, D gene, CDR3 DNA, CDR3 protein. A D gene is named only where the DNA matches it firmly. Size tells how often a clone was seen (once, few, many) or the class of an expanded clone, and some rows leave it out.

J gene: TRBJ2-7
V gene: TRBV7-8
clone size: few
D gene: -
CDR3 DNA: TGTGCCAGCAGCTACCCAGGGGATCCCCGGGACGAGCAGTACTTC
CDR3 protein: CASSYPGDPRDEQYF

J gene: TRBJ2-3
V gene: TRBV20-1
clone size: -
D gene: -
CDR3 DNA: TGCAGTGCTACTATCGCCTACCGTCCCACAGATACGCAGTATTTT
CDR3 protein: CSATIAYRPTDTQYF

J gene: TRBJ1-2
V gene: TRBV6-6
clone size: -
D gene: -
CDR3 DNA: TGTGCCAGCAGTCACCGACAGGCCTATGGCTACACCTTC
CDR3 protein: CASSHRQAYGYTF

J gene: TRBJ2-3
V gene: TRBV5-1
clone size: few
D gene: -
CDR3 DNA: TGCGCCAGCAGCTTAACAGCCGGCGCAGATACGCAGTATTTT
CDR3 protein: CASSLTAGADTQYF

J gene: TRBJ2-6
V gene: TRBV2
clone size: -
D gene: -
CDR3 DNA: TGTGCCAGCAGTGCTGTGGAAGCTGGGGCCAACGTCCTGACTTTC
CDR3 protein: CASSAVEAGANVLTF

J gene: TRBJ2-7
V gene: TRBV20-1
clone size: -
D gene: TRBD1
CDR3 DNA: TGCAGTGCTAGCGGAGGGACAGGGAAATATGACGAGCAGTACTTC
CDR3 protein: CSASGGTGKYDEQYF

J gene: TRBJ2-2
V gene: TRBV4-3
clone size: -
D gene: TRBD1
CDR3 DNA: TGCGCCAGCAGCTTGGACAGGGGGTATGCCGGGGAGCTGTTTTTT
CDR3 protein: CASSLDRGYAGELFF

J gene: TRBJ1-5
V gene: TRBV30
clone size: -
D gene: -
CDR3 DNA: TGTGCCTGGAGAGGCAGCGACTATCAGCCCCAGCATTTT
CDR3 protein: CAWRGSDYQPQHF

J gene: TRBJ2-2
V gene: TRBV12-3/TRBV12-4
clone size: many
D gene: TRBD1
CDR3 DNA: TGTGCCAGCAGGCCCATGACAGGGTACGGGGAGCTGTTTTTT
CDR3 protein: CASRPMTGYGELFF

J gene: TRBJ2-2
V gene: TRBV5-1
clone size: few
D gene: -
CDR3 DNA: TGCGCCAGCAGCGGCCAGGACCCGGCGGGCGGGGAGCTGTTTTTT
CDR3 protein: CASSGQDPAGGELFF

J gene: TRBJ2-1
V gene: TRBV7-2
clone size: medium-sized
D gene: -
CDR3 DNA: TGTGCCAGCAGTGGACGGCACAATGAGCAGTTCTTC
CDR3 protein: CASSGRHNEQFF

J gene: TRBJ2-5
V gene: TRBV18
clone size: -
D gene: TRBD1
CDR3 DNA: TGTGCCAGCTCACCGGACAGGGCAGGAGAGACCCAGTACTTC
CDR3 protein: CASSPDRAGETQYF

J gene: TRBJ2-2
V gene: TRBV4-3
clone size: -
D gene: -
CDR3 DNA: TGCGCCAGCAGCCAACCCGTGGGACCGAACACCGGGGAGCTGTTTTTT
CDR3 protein: CASSQPVGPNTGELFF

J gene: TRBJ2-7
V gene: TRBV5-1
clone size: many
D gene: -
CDR3 DNA: TGCGCCAGCAGCTTTGGGTATCCTGAAGCCTACGAGCAGTACTTC
CDR3 protein: CASSFGYPEAYEQYF

J gene: TRBJ2-3
V gene: TRBV4-1
clone size: few
D gene: -
CDR3 DNA: TGCGCCAGCAGCCAATTAACCGGGTACACAGATACGCAGTATTTT
CDR3 protein: CASSQLTGYTDTQYF

J gene: TRBJ2-1
V gene: TRBV7-2
clone size: -
D gene: TRBD2
CDR3 DNA: TGTGCCAGCAGCTTAGTTGTCCTAGCGGGGGGGCGGAATAATGAGCAGTTCTTC
CDR3 protein: CASSLVVLAGGRNNEQFF

J gene: TRBJ2-5
V gene: TRBV10-3
clone size: few
D gene: -
CDR3 DNA: TGTGCCATCAGTCTCGGGGAACAAGAGACCCAGTACTTC
CDR3 protein: CAISLGEQETQYF

J gene: TRBJ2-7
V gene: TRBV5-1
clone size: few
D gene: TRBD1
CDR3 DNA: TGCGCCAGCAGCCCGGACAGGGGATCGTACGAGCAGTACTTC
CDR3 protein: CASSPDRGSYEQYF

J gene: TRBJ2-5
V gene: TRBV7-9
clone size: many
D gene: -
CDR3 DNA: TGTGCCAGCAGCTACCAGGGGGGTCAGGAGACCCAGTACTTC
CDR3 protein: CASSYQGGQETQYF

J gene: TRBJ2-2
V gene: TRBV7-2
clone size: -
D gene: -
CDR3 DNA: TGTGCCAGCAGGGGGGGACTGACCGGGATTGAGGAGCTGTTTTTT
CDR3 protein: CASRGGLTGIEELFF

J gene: TRBJ1-2
V gene: TRBV29-1
clone size: few
D gene: -
CDR3 DNA: TGCAGCGTTACAGGGTATAACTATGGCTACACCTTC
CDR3 protein: CSVTGYNYGYTF

J gene: TRBJ2-5
V gene: TRBV9
clone size: -
D gene: -
CDR3 DNA: TGTGCCAGCAGCGTAGCTGCTAGCGCGGGCGGAGAGACCCAGTACTTC
CDR3 protein: CASSVAASAGGETQYF

J gene: TRBJ2-1
V gene: TRBV5-1
clone size: many
D gene: -
CDR3 DNA: TGCGCCAGCAGCTCCGGGACTTTCAGCTCCTACAATGAGCAGTTCTTC
CDR3 protein: CASSSGTFSSYNEQFF

J gene: TRBJ1-2
V gene: TRBV29-1
clone size: -
D gene: -
CDR3 DNA: TGCAGCGTTGTAGGGGGGGACTATGGCTACACCTTC
CDR3 protein: CSVVGGDYGYTF

J gene: TRBJ2-3
V gene: TRBV12-3/TRBV12-4
clone size: -
D gene: -
CDR3 DNA: TGTGCCAGCAGCTCATGGGTCCGGAGAGGTACGCAGTATTTT
CDR3 protein: CASSSWVRRGTQYF

J gene: TRBJ1-1
V gene: TRBV6-5
clone size: -
D gene: TRBD1
CDR3 DNA: TGTGCCAGCAGTTTCGACAGGGGGAGTGCCACTGAAGCTTTCTTT
CDR3 protein: CASSFDRGSATEAFF

J gene: TRBJ2-1
V gene: TRBV20-1
clone size: -
D gene: TRBD1
CDR3 DNA: TGCAGTGCTAGAGGTGACAGGGAACATGAGCAGTTCTTC
CDR3 protein: CSARGDREHEQFF

J gene: TRBJ2-2
V gene: TRBV7-9
clone size: many
D gene: TRBD1
CDR3 DNA: TGTGCCAGCAGCTCACCGGGACAGAGAACGGGGGAGCTGTTTTTT
CDR3 protein: CASSSPGQRTGELFF

J gene: TRBJ1-4
V gene: TRBV6-6
clone size: few
D gene: TRBD1
CDR3 DNA: TGTGCCAGCAGTTCCGGACAGGGGATTCTAGATAATGAAAAACTGTTTTTT
CDR3 protein: CASSSGQGILDNEKLFF